The T cell receptor (beta chain) described here comes from a study of liver allograft versus peripheral blood T cells. For the study at large: A comparison was made between T cell receptor repertoires in transplanted livers and those in recipients' peripheral blood. Study-wide points: Liver allograft and peripheral blood T cell receptor repertoires reportedly differed.

TCRdb ran MiXCR on the reads and lists one entry per CDR3 protein. The top ten clones hold less than 6% of a sample with about 15,000 distinct CDR3 sequences, approximately 22% of them seen once. In the case of this clonotype: Its antigen is currently unknown.

Trimming cost V 5 bases and J 0 bases, with 7 bases left between them. The CDR3 totals 13 residues. The germline gives CDR1 SGHAT, CDR2 FQDESV (reference sequence). This TCR was recovered from a human patient who had a liver transplant. These T cells may partly come from the graft donor. The genes are TRBV11-1 and TRBJ1-2; D unresolved. The chain's CDR3 is CASSITTNYGYTF. The DNA for the CDR3 is TGTGCCAGCAGCATCACTACTAACTATGGCTACACCTTC.